One and the same sample provided the 28 T cell receptor beta chains below, sequenced in a study of blood T cell repertoires in COVID-19. Measured with immunoSEQ multiplex PCR; TCRdb has only the in-frame clones, and not every one. The sample yields over 95,000 clones, around 83% seen once. Sequencing was done on a sample of peripheral blood. These receptors were taken from a woman aged 60-75 years with COVID-19, enrolled during active disease.

A remark on this clone: Distinct nucleotide sequences in the sample also encode this CDR3. The chain carries TRBV18 and TRBJ2-5, with TRBD1 matching 7 bases. The V gene end was trimmed by 3 bases and the J gene end by 2 bases; junction bases not matched to a gene: 0. The germline V gene has CDR1 KGHSH and CDR2 LQKENI. This CDR3 has 13 residues. The CDR3 region is CASSPGQQETQYF. CDR3 nucleotides: TGTGCCAGCTCACCGGGACAGCAAGAGACCCAGTACTTC.

The J gene is TRBJ2-1, the V gene TRBV30, with a weak D call TRBD2 (6 bases). Trimming removed 4 bases at V and 6 bases at J, with 10 bases between. CDR1 is GTSNPN, CDR2 SVGIG, per germline (reference sequence). CDR3 length equals 12 residues. The DNA for the CDR3 is TGTGCCTGGACTAGCGAGGGCAATGAGCAGTTCTTC. This codes for CAWTSEGNEQFF.

The V and J genes are TRBV19 and TRBJ2-1, with 8 bases that match TRBD2. This CDR3 is 17 amino acids long. After removal of 3 bases from V and 8 bases from J, the junction contained 15 bases not matched to a gene. Germline V gene data show CDR1 as LNHDA and CDR2 as SQIVND (reference sequence). The CDR3 protein is CASSIHVTGGLHHEQFF. Here the CDR3 DNA reads TGTGCCAGTAGTATTCATGTCACGGGGGGGCTACATCATGAGCAGTTCTTC.

This clone was counted once. The chain recombines TRBV27 with TRBJ2-3, with D possibly matching TRBD1 (5 bases). CDR1 MNHEY and CDR2 SMNVEV come from the germline V gene (reference sequence). The CDR3 totals 17 residues. The ends were cut back, 0 bases at V and 3 bases at J, with 16 bases in the middle. CDR3 DNA: TGTGCCAGCAGTTTATCGAGGACATTAGGTAGGACAGATACGCAGTATTTT. Amino acid sequence: CASSLSRTLGRTDTQYF.

The chain has TRBV6-1 and TRBJ1-5, with TRBD1 as a possible D gene (6 bases). The CDR3 covers 14 residues. V dropped 2 bases and J dropped 6 bases, with 11 bases sitting between them. Germline V gene lookup returns CDR1 MNHNS and CDR2 SASEGT. CDR3 bases: TGTGCCAGCAGTGAACGTGGGGGCCGTCAGCCCCAGCATTTT. Protein sequence: CASSERGGRQPQHF.

V and J are TRBV9 and TRBJ2-3, with D possibly TRBD1 on 6 matching bases. The CDR3 covers 13 residues. Germline V gives CDR1 SGDLS, CDR2 YYNGEE. Deletions cut 0 bases from V and 4 bases from J, with 6 bases between. DNA for the CDR3: TGTGCCAGCAGCGTAGGGGGGCCAGATACGCAGTATTTT. It is translated as CASSVGGPDTQYF.

This chain connects TRBV10-3 to TRBJ2-3; 8 bases agree with TRBD2. Germline assignment: CDR1 ENHRY and CDR2 SYGVKD. The V gene end was trimmed by 9 bases and the J gene end by 3 bases; junction bases not matched to a gene: 5. The CDR3 is 13 residues long. This CDR3 reads CAIQAGVTDTQYF. In nucleotides, the CDR3 is TGTGCCATTCAAGCGGGGGTAACAGATACGCAGTATTTT.

V usage is TRBV19 and J usage is TRBJ1-6; D gene ambiguous. Germline CDR1 and CDR2: LNHDA and SQIVND (reference sequence). V lost 5 bases and J 6 bases, leaving 14 bases between the germline ends. The CDR3 spans 15 residues. CDR3 DNA: TGTGCCAGTAGTCCGATGGCGGAGGGTAATTCACCCCTCCACTTT. This sequence encodes CASSPMAEGNSPLHF.

The chain has TRBV7-2 and TRBJ1-2; no clear D. Between the trimmed V and J ends, which lost 5 bases and 4 bases, there was a span of 17 bases. This CDR3 region has 15 residues. Germline V gene lookup returns CDR1 SGHTA and CDR2 FQGNSA. The CDR3 is CASSGVGGAIYGYTF. The CDR3 bases are TGTGCCAGCAGCGGAGTTGGCGGAGCGATCTATGGCTACACCTTC.

This clone has only a few counts. This chain connects TRBV6-6 to TRBJ2-5; 12 bases map to TRBD1. This CDR3 region has 15 residues. Germline V CDR1 and CDR2: MNHNY, SVGAGI (reference sequence). The trim removed 6 bases at V and 5 bases at J, leaving 7 bases unmatched. The CDR3 loop is CASRLGQGARETQYF. The CDR3 nucleotides read TGTGCCAGCAGACTGGGACAGGGGGCGCGGGAGACCCAGTACTTC.

The chain recombines TRBV5-4 with TRBJ1-1, with 7 bases lining up with TRBD1. J was trimmed by 2 bases and V by 3 bases; bases with no gene match: 7. Germline CDR1 is SGHNT and CDR2 is YYREEE (reference sequence). The length of the CDR3 is 15 residues. In DNA form, the CDR3 reads TGTGCCAGCAGCTCAAGGGACAGCTATAACACTGAAGCTTTCTTT. Its translation is CASSSRDSYNTEAFF. The whole variable domain, remainder taken from reference TRBV5-4 and TRBJ1-1, is ETGVTQSPTHLIKTRGQQVTLRCSSQSGHNTVSWYQQALGQGPQFIFQYYREEENGRGNFPPRFSGLQFPNYSSELNVNALELDDSALYLCASSSRDSYNTEAFFGQGTRLTVV.

The gene calls are TRBV4-2 and TRBJ2-7; 7 bases align to TRBD2. This CDR3 region has 16 residues. CDR1 LGHNA and CDR2 YNFKEQ come from the germline V gene. J lost 1 base, V lost 1 base, and 7 bases had no gene match. The DNA for the CDR3 is TGTGCCAGCAGCCAAGTACCCGGGACTAAATCCTACGAGCAGTACTTC. Its translation: CASSQVPGTKSYEQYF.

The chain recombines TRBV15 with TRBJ2-4, with TRBD2 as a possible D gene (6 bases). Germline CDR1 reads LNHNV; CDR2 reads YYDKDF (reference sequence). The CDR3 contains 15 residues. The germline V and J ends were trimmed by 0 bases and 5 bases, with 11 bases remaining between them. CDR3 coding DNA: TGTGCCACCAGCAGAGATCGGGGGTCCCAAAACATTCAGTACTTC. Amino acids: CATSRDRGSQNIQYF.

This rearrangement joins TRBV5-6 to TRBJ2-7, with a tentative D call TRBD1 (5 bases). This CDR3 has 15 residues. CDR1 is SGHDT and CDR2 is YYEEEE in the germline V gene. Trimming removed 2 bases from V and 0 bases from J, with 12 bases in between. DNA for the CDR3: TGTGCCAGCAGCTTATTTGACAGAAGCTCCTACGAGCAGTACTTC. Translating gives CASSLFDRSSYEQYF.

This chain's CDR3 is CASSKSGFRGELFF. The CDR3 DNA reads as TGTGCCAGTAGTAAGTCGGGGTTCCGCGGGGAGCTGTTTTTT. The gene calls are TRBV19 and TRBJ2-2, with a tentative D call TRBD2 (5 bases). This CDR3 has 14 amino acids. Trimming pared 4 bases from V and 7 bases from J, leaving 13 bases between. Germline loops: CDR1 LNHDA, CDR2 SQIVND (reference sequence).

The chain carries TRBV11-2 and TRBJ2-7; TRBD2 matches 8 bases. The V gene end was trimmed by 3 bases and the J gene end by 0 bases; junction bases not matched to a gene: 1. The germline CDR1 and CDR2 sequences are SGHAT and FQNNGV. The CDR3 is 14 residues long. This CDR3 reads CASSFGGASYEQYF. CDR3 nucleotide sequence: TGTGCCAGCAGCTTCGGGGGGGCCTCCTACGAGCAGTACTTC.

The V gene is TRBV5-4, the J gene TRBJ1-5, with 9 bases lining up with TRBD1. J lost 3 bases, V lost 4 bases, and 5 bases had no gene match. CDR3 size: 15 residues. From germline, CDR1 is SGHNT and CDR2 YYREEE (reference sequence). Here the CDR3 DNA reads TGTGCCAGCAGCATGACAGGGGGAATCAATCAGCCCCAGCATTTT. This translates into CASSMTGGINQPQHF.

The chain recombines TRBV9 with TRBJ1-2; possible D gene TRBD1, 5 bases. The V gene lost 4 bases and the J gene lost 1 base, with 8 bases spanning the gap. The V gene's germline CDR1 is SGDLS and CDR2 YYNGEE. The CDR3 is 13 residues long. For the CDR3, the DNA is TGTGCCAGCAGCCTGGGGGGTAACTATGGCTACACCTTC. It is translated as CASSLGGNYGYTF.

The genes are TRBV5-1 and TRBJ1-2; perhaps TRBD1 as D (5 bases). Germline V CDR1 and CDR2: SGHRS, YFSETQ. Trimming left V 0 bases short and J 3 bases short, with 9 bases between. The CDR3 is 14 residues long. DNA of the CDR3: TGCGCCAGCAGCTTGGGATCGGGGGACTATGGCTACACCTTC. Protein product: CASSLGSGDYGYTF. Variable domain in full (rest from reference TRBV5-1 and TRBJ1-2): KAGVTQTPRYLIKTRGQQVTLSCSPISGHRSVSWYQQTPGQGLQFLFEYFSETQRNKGNFPGRFSGRQFSNSRSEMNVSTLELGDSALYLCASSLGSGDYGYTFGSGTRLTVV.

This sequence joins TRBV4-2 and TRBJ2-3; 8 bases line up with TRBD2. Germline V gives CDR1 LGHNA, CDR2 YNFKEQ. V trimming: 0 bases; J trimming: 2 bases; junction bases outside the gene matches: 7. The CDR3 spans 17 residues. As DNA, the CDR3 is TGTGCCAGCAGCCAAGATGGAACGGGGGGGCCCACAGATACGCAGTATTTT. Protein product: CASSQDGTGGPTDTQYF.

The J gene is TRBJ2-2, the V gene TRBV27; the D is unclear. CDR1 is MNHEY, CDR2 SMNVEV, per germline (reference sequence). V lost 4 bases to trimming and J lost 5 bases, with 11 bases between them. The CDR3 runs 14 residues. CDR3 sequence: CASSWAVRTGELFF. DNA for the CDR3: TGTGCCAGCAGTTGGGCAGTTAGGACCGGGGAGCTGTTTTTT.

This rearrangement joins TRBV3-1 (or the pseudogene TRBV3-2) to TRBJ1-2; no firm D call. Germline CDR1 reads LGHDT; CDR2 reads YNNKEL (reference sequence). Trimming removed 0 bases from V and 5 bases from J, with 10 bases in between. CDR3 length: 14 amino acids. The CDR3 nucleotides are TGTGCCAGCAGCCAAGATTACTCGTCTTATGGCTACACCTTC. This translates into CASSQDYSSYGYTF.

The V call is TRBV11-3, the J call TRBJ2-1; unclear D gene. The V end was cut by 2 bases, the J end by 0 bases, with 8 bases between. Germline V lookup: CDR1 SGHNT, CDR2 YENEEA. The CDR3 length is 15 residues. The chain's CDR3 is CASSLFRSSYNEQFF. The DNA for the CDR3 is TGTGCCAGCAGCTTATTTAGAAGCTCCTACAATGAGCAGTTCTTC.

The rearrangement uses TRBV2 and TRBJ1-6; 9 bases map to TRBD1. The CDR3 extends over 17 amino acids. With V trimmed by 4 bases and J by 5 bases, 9 bases remained unmatched. Germline loops: CDR1 SNHLY, CDR2 FYNNEI. Written as DNA, the CDR3 is TGTGCCAGCAGTGCCCCCCTACAGGGGGCAAATAATTCACCCCTCCACTTT. This codes for CASSAPLQGANNSPLHF.

The rearrangement uses TRBV12-3 or TRBV12-4 and TRBJ1-1; D is unclear. The length of the CDR3 is 13 residues. The ends were cut back, 8 bases at V and 1 base at J, with 11 bases in the middle. The DNA of the CDR3 is TGTGCCAGCGGGAGGGTAACGAACACTGAAGCTTTCTTT. As protein: CASGRVTNTEAFF.

The gene calls are TRBV9 and TRBJ1-2, with 9 bases fitting TRBD1. This CDR3 region has 14 residues. Unmatched junction bases numbered 4, after V lost 3 bases and J lost 4 bases. The germline gives CDR1 SGDLS, CDR2 YYNGEE. Here the CDR3 reads CASSAGQGFYGYTF. In nucleotides, the CDR3 is TGTGCCAGCAGCGCGGGACAGGGCTTCTATGGCTACACCTTC.

The V gene is TRBV7-2, the J gene TRBJ1-2; D is unclear. This CDR3 spans 15 amino acids. Trimming removed 1 base at V and 4 bases at J, with 13 bases between. CDR1 is SGHTA and CDR2 is FQGNSA in the germline V gene. Here the CDR3 DNA reads TGTGCCAGCAGCTTAGATTGGCAGGCGATCTATGGCTACACCTTC. Its protein is CASSLDWQAIYGYTF. The full variable domain, rest sourced from reference TRBV7-2 and TRBJ1-2, is GAGVSQSPSNKVTEKGKDVELRCDPISGHTALYWYRQSLGQGLEFLIYFQGNSAPDKSGLPSDRFSAERTGGSVSTLTIQRTQQEDSAVYLCASSLDWQAIYGYTFGSGTRLTVV.

This rearrangement joins TRBV14 to TRBJ1-2, with no clear D. The CDR3 is 13 residues long. Germline V gene data show CDR1 as SGHDN and CDR2 as FVKESK. V lost 3 bases and J lost 3, with 8 bases in between. CDR3 DNA sequence: TGTGCCAGCAGCCATGCGGAATACTATGGCTACACCTTC. Amino acids: CASSHAEYYGYTF.